A selection of T cell receptor beta chains follows, all from one sample in a study of human T cells and chemical hapten exposure. One entry per CDR3 protein results from TCRdb running MiXCR on the RACE reads. The data show tens of thousands of distinct CDR3 sequences, with 11% seen just once and 1.5% to 2% held by the top ten. Sequenced here: whole blood, sampled in connection with sensitization to the hapten diphenylcyclopropenone (DPC). The receptors derive from a woman in her thirties or forties with alopecia areata. Some clones in this sample may be carry-over from other donors' samples. CDR3s include the opening cysteine and the closing phenylalanine or tryptophan. Each record gives: D gene, J gene, clone size, V gene, CDR3 protein, CDR3 DNA. A D gene is named only where the DNA matches it firmly. Clone sizes are given selectively: once, few, many, or a class where the clone is expanded.

>.|TRBJ1-1|few|TRBV11-3
CASSSEDSPGTEAFF
TGTGCCAGCAGCTCGGAAGACTCTCCGGGGACTGAAGCTTTCTTT
>TRBD1|TRBJ1-6|few|TRBV18
CASSPPEQGVNNSPLHF
TGTGCCAGCTCACCACCGGAACAGGGGGTTAATAATTCACCCCTCCACTTT
>.|TRBJ2-3|once|TRBV28
CASGSAGHPTDTQYF
TGTGCCAGCGGATCAGCGGGCCATCCCACAGATACGCAGTATTTT
>TRBD1|TRBJ1-6|few|TRBV15
CATSRTPGQTNSPLHF
TGTGCCACCAGCAGGACGCCGGGACAGACTAATTCACCCCTCCACTTT
>.|TRBJ2-7|many|TRBV5-5
CASSLFQGIYEQYF
TGTGCCAGCAGCTTGTTCCAGGGGATATACGAGCAGTACTTC
>.|TRBJ2-2|.|TRBV9
CASSKREAGELFF
TGTGCCAGCAGCAAAAGGGAGGCCGGGGAGCTGTTTTTT
>.|TRBJ2-6|few|TRBV12-3/TRBV12-4
CASSLNSGANVLTF
TGTGCCAGCAGTCTCAACTCTGGGGCCAACGTCCTGACTTTC
>.|TRBJ2-3|many|TRBV25-1
CASTGGFSTDTQYF
TGTGCCAGCACTGGCGGTTTTAGCACAGATACGCAGTATTTT
>TRBD2|TRBJ2-1|few|TRBV9
CASSTGTSGSYEQFF
TGTGCCAGCAGCACGGGGACTAGCGGGAGCTATGAGCAGTTCTTC
>.|TRBJ2-1|.|TRBV11-2
CASSIRSDRSYGEQFF
TGTGCCAGCAGCATCCGCAGTGACAGGTCATACGGTGAGCAGTTCTTC
>.|TRBJ1-2|.|TRBV6-6
CASRELYGYTF
TGTGCCAGCAGGGAGCTTTATGGCTACACCTTC
>TRBD2|TRBJ2-3|few|TRBV12-3/TRBV12-4
CASSKTSGGAPDTQYF
TGTGCCAGCAGTAAGACTAGCGGGGGGGCCCCAGATACGCAGTATTTT
>.|TRBJ1-1|many|TRBV7-3
CASSLTGLMNTEAFF
TGTGCCAGCAGCTTAACTGGACTGATGAACACTGAAGCTTTCTTT